One and the same sample provided the 15 T cell receptor beta chains below, sequenced in a study of cytomegalovirus exposure and HLA in healthy donors. In the PCR, 60 Vbeta and 13 Jbeta primers were used. TCRdb keeps only in-frame clones here, not all; method: immunoSEQ multiplex PCR. The sample has 85,000 to 100,000 clones; around four fifths are singletons. Sequenced material: PBMCs. Every receptor here comes from a woman between 35 and 50 years old in good health and CMV-seropositive.

Concerning this clone itself: The germline gene is not matched at one end of the junction; a read error may be the cause. The chain carries TRBV7-7 and TRBJ2-2; a possible D gene is TRBD1 (5 bases). Germline CDR1 and CDR2: SSHAT and FNYEAQ (reference sequence). The CDR3 is 17 amino acids. This chain's CDR3 is CASSLGVGEDFTGELFF. The CDR3 DNA is TGTGCTAGCAGCTTAGGGGTGGGTGAAGACTTCACCGGGGAGCTGTTTTTT.

Only a few counts were recorded for this clone. This chain connects TRBV5-1 to TRBJ2-1; D is unresolved. Germline V gene data show CDR1 as SGHRS and CDR2 as YFSETQ. V lost 4 bases and J 4 bases, leaving 3 bases between the germline ends. CDR3 length: 11 amino acids. The CDR3 spells CASSQYNEQFF. The CDR3 region has the DNA TGCGCCAGCAGCCAATACAATGAGCAGTTCTTC. The whole variable domain, remainder taken from reference TRBV5-1 and TRBJ2-1, is KAGVTQTPRYLIKTRGQQVTLSCSPISGHRSVSWYQQTPGQGLQFLFEYFSETQRNKGNFPGRFSGRQFSNSRSEMNVSTLELGDSALYLCASSQYNEQFFGPGTRLTVL.

The chain combines TRBV21-1 with TRBJ2-4; the listed D gene, TRBD1, was not tested against the DNA. TRBV21-1 is described as a pseudogene. CDR3 size: 15 residues. CDR3 in amino acids: CASSKKDRIKNIQYF. The CDR3 nucleotides read TGTGCCAGCAGCAAAAAAGACAGAATCAAAAACATTCAGTACTTC.

The chain is built from TRBV9 and TRBJ2-3, with 9 bases matching TRBD2. The CDR3 extends over 15 amino acids. Germline V lookup: CDR1 SGDLS, CDR2 YYNGEE. V trimming: 1 base; J trimming: 0 bases; junction bases outside the gene matches: 0. CDR3 sequence: CASSVSGGSTDTQYF. DNA for the CDR3: TGTGCCAGCAGCGTAAGCGGGGGGAGCACAGATACGCAGTATTTT.

The gene calls are TRBV5-1 and TRBJ2-7; TRBD2 matches 11 bases. V dropped 4 bases and J dropped 3; count of bases not matched to a gene: 6. CDR1 is SGHRS and CDR2 is YFSETQ in the germline V gene. CDR3 length: 15 amino acids. CDR3 loop: CASSPTSGSGYEQYF. CDR3 coding DNA: TGCGCCAGCAGCCCTACTAGCGGGAGTGGCTACGAGCAGTACTTC.

V usage is TRBV7-8 and J usage is TRBJ2-1; 7 bases are a match to TRBD2. CDR1 and CDR2 (germline): SGHVS, FQNEAQ. J was trimmed by 6 bases and V by 1 base; bases with no gene match: 6. This CDR3 spans 15 amino acids. The CDR3: CASSLELREFNEQFF. As DNA, the CDR3 is TGTGCCAGCAGCTTAGAGCTGCGGGAGTTCAATGAGCAGTTCTTC.

The rearrangement uses TRBV6-5 and TRBJ2-5, with D maybe TRBD1 (5 bases). The V gene's germline CDR1 is MNHEY and CDR2 SVGAGI. V lost 6 bases and J lost 4, with 12 bases in between. The CDR3 runs to 13 residues. This CDR3 is CASSSREGETQYF. Here the CDR3 DNA reads TGTGCCAGCAGCTCCAGGGAAGGAGAGACCCAGTACTTC.

The rearrangement uses TRBV13 and TRBJ2-4; 11 nucleotides line up with TRBD2. After removal of 1 base from V and 6 bases from J, the junction contained 5 bases not matched to a gene. The germline V gene has CDR1 PRHDT and CDR2 FYEKMQ (reference sequence). The CDR3 is made up of 16 amino acids. Written as DNA, the CDR3 is TGTGCCAGCAGCTTAGCCTTACTAGCGGGGGTAAACATTCAGTACTTC. As protein: CASSLALLAGVNIQYF.

The chain joins TRBV5-1 to TRBJ2-7; D may be TRBD2 (5 bases). The V end was cut by 1 base, the J end by 2 bases, with 7 bases between. Germline lookup yields CDR1 SGHRS and CDR2 YFSETQ. The CDR3 loop spans 13 amino acids. CDR3 amino acids: CASSLIGAYEQYF. The CDR3 DNA follows: TGCGCCAGCAGCTTGATCGGGGCCTACGAGCAGTACTTC. The full variable domain, with the rest looked up from reference TRBV5-1 and TRBJ2-7, is KAGVTQTPRYLIKTRGQQVTLSCSPISGHRSVSWYQQTPGQGLQFLFEYFSETQRNKGNFPGRFSGRQFSNSRSEMNVSTLELGDSALYLCASSLIGAYEQYFGPGTRLTVT.

The chain couples TRBV5-1 to TRBJ2-7, with 9 bases fitting TRBD2. With V trimmed by 1 base and J by 2 bases, 10 bases remained unmatched. In germline, CDR1 is SGHRS, CDR2 YFSETQ. The CDR3 runs 17 residues. CDR3 bases: TGCGCCAGCAGCTTGAGGGGAGCGGGAGGTAGCACCTACGAGCAGTACTTC. As protein: CASSLRGAGGSTYEQYF.

This chain links TRBV9 with TRBJ2-7; 8 positions match TRBD1. Per the germline V gene, CDR1 is SGDLS and CDR2 is YYNGEE. After removal of 3 bases from V and 2 bases from J, the junction contained 4 bases not matched to a gene. The CDR3 loop spans 14 amino acids. The CDR3 protein is CASSGGDRPYEQYF. The CDR3 DNA is TGTGCCAGCAGCGGGGGGGACAGGCCCTACGAGCAGTACTTC.

This clone was observed a few times. V usage is TRBV25-1 and J usage is TRBJ2-5, with D unresolved. V was shortened by 3 bases and J by 0 bases, with 8 bases between the two germline ends. Germline V gene lookup returns CDR1 MGHDK and CDR2 SYGVNS. The CDR3 runs 14 residues. The CDR3: CASSDIQYQETQYF. The CDR3 nucleotides are TGTGCCAGCAGTGATATCCAGTACCAAGAGACCCAGTACTTC. Filled out from reference TRBV25-1 and TRBJ2-5, the complete variable domain reads EADIYQTPRYLVIGTGKKITLECSQTMGHDKMYWYQQDPGMELHLIHYSYGVNSTEKGDLSSESTVSRIRTEHFPLTLESARPSHTSQYLCASSDIQYQETQYFGPGTRLLVL.

The chain employs TRBV30 and TRBJ2-3; TRBD2 agrees at 8 bases. J was trimmed by 5 bases and V by 0 bases; bases with no gene match: 16. Germline assignment: CDR1 GTSNPN and CDR2 SVGIG (reference sequence). The CDR3 contains 18 residues. The CDR3 DNA reads TGTGCCTGGAGTGTACCGGCTAGCGGGCGAAGAAGGGGAGATACGCAGTATTTT. Its protein is CAWSVPASGRRRGDTQYF.

Concerning this clone itself: The junction does not match germline at one end; this may be a read error. The V and J genes are TRBV7-9 and TRBJ1-1; perhaps TRBD1 as D (5 bases). The CDR3 has 15 residues. Germline V lookup: CDR1 SEHNR, CDR2 FQNEAQ (reference sequence). The CDR3 loop is CSSSPGGTGNTEAFF. In DNA form, the CDR3 reads TGTTCCAGCAGCCCCGGGGGGACTGGGAACACTGAAGCTTTCTTT.

This chain joins TRBV28 and TRBJ2-7; 10 positions agree with TRBD2. The CDR3 has 17 residues. In germline, CDR1 is MDHEN, CDR2 SYDVKM. Unmatched junction bases numbered 13, after V lost 1 base and J lost 7 bases. The CDR3 region has the DNA TGTGCCAGCAGTTTATACCCCCGGGCTAGCGGGAGTGGTGAGCAGTACTTC. As protein: CASSLYPRASGSGEQYF. Complete variable domain (other parts from reference TRBV28 and TRBJ2-7): DVKVTQSSRYLVKRTGEKVFLECVQDMDHENMFWYRQDPGLGLRLIYFSYDVKMKEKGDIPEGYSVSREKKERFSLILESASTNQTSMYLCASSLYPRASGSGEQYFGPGTRLTVT.